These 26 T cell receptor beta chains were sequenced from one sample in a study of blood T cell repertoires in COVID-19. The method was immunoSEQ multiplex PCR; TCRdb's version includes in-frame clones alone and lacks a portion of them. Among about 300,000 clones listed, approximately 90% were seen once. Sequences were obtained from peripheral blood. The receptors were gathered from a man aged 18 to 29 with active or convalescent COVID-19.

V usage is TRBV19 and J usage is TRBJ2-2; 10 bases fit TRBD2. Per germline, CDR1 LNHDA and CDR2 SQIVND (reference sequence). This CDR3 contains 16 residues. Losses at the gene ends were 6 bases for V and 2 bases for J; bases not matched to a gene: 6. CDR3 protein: CASRNSGGLNTGELFF. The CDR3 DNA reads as TGTGCCAGTAGGAATAGCGGGGGGCTAAACACCGGGGAGCTGTTTTTT.

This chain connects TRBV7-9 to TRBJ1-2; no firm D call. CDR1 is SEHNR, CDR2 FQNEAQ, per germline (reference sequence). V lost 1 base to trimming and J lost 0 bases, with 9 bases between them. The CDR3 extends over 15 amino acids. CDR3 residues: CASSLVSQTNYGYTF. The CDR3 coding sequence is TGTGCCAGCAGCTTAGTAAGCCAAACTAACTATGGCTACACCTTC.

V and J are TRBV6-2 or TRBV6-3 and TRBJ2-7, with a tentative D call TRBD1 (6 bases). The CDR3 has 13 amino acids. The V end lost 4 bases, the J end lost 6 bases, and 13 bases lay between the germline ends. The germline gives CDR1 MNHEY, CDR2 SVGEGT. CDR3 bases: TGTGCCAGCAGTTTCAGGGGCGTATCCGAGCAGTACTTC. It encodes CASSFRGVSEQYF.

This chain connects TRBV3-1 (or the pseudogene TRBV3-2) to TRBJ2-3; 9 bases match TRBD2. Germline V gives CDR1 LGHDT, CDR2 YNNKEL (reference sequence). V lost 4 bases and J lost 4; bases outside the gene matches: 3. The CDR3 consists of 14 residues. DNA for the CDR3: TGTGCCAGCAGCCGGACTAGCGTGTCAGATACGCAGTATTTT. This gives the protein CASSRTSVSDTQYF.

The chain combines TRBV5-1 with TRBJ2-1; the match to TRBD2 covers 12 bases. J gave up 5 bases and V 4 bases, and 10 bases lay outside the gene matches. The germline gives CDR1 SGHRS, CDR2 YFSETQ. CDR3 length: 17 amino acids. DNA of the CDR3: TGCGCCAGCAGCCTGGAGACTAGCGGGAGCCCCCACAATGAGCAGTTCTTC. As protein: CASSLETSGSPHNEQFF.

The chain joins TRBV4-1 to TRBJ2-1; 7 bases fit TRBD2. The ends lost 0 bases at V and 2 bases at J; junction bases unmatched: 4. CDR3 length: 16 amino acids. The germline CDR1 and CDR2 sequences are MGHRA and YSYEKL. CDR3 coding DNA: TGCGCCAGCAGCCAAGAACCTAGCGGAGCCTACAATGAGCAGTTCTTC. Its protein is CASSQEPSGAYNEQFF.

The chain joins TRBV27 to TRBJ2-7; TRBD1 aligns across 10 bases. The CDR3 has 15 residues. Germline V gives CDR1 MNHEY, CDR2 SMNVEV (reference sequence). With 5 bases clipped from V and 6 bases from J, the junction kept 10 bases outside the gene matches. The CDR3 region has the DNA TGTGCCAGCAGTCCCTATGGGACAGGGGTGGGCGAGCAGTACTTC. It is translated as CASSPYGTGVGEQYF.

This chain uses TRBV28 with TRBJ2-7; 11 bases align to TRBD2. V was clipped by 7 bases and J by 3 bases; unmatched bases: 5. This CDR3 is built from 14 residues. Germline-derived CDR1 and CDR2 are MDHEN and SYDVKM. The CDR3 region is CASNLAGGGYEQYF. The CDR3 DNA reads TGTGCCAGCAACCTAGCGGGAGGAGGCTACGAGCAGTACTTC. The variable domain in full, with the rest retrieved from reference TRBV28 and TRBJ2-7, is DVKVTQSSRYLVKRTGEKVFLECVQDMDHENMFWYRQDPGLGLRLIYFSYDVKMKEKGDIPEGYSVSREKKERFSLILESASTNQTSMYLCASNLAGGGYEQYFGPGTRLTVT.

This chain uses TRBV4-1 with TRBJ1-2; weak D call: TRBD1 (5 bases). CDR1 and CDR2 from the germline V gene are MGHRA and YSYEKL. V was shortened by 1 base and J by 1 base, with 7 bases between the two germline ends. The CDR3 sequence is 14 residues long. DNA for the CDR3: TGCGCCAGCAGCCAAGCACAGGTTAACTATGGCTACACCTTC. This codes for CASSQAQVNYGYTF.

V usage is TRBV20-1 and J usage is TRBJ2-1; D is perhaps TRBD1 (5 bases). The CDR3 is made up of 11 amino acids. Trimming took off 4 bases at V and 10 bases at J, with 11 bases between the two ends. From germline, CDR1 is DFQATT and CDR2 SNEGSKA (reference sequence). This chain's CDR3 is CSAIRTPEQFF. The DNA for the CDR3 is TGCAGTGCTATCCGGACACCCGAGCAGTTCTTC.

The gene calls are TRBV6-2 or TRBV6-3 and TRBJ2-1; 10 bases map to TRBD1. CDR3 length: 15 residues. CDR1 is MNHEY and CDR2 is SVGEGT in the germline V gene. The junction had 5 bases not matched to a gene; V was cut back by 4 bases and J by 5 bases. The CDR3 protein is CASSSAGTGDNEQFF. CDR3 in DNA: TGTGCCAGCAGTTCCGCCGGGACAGGGGACAATGAGCAGTTCTTC.

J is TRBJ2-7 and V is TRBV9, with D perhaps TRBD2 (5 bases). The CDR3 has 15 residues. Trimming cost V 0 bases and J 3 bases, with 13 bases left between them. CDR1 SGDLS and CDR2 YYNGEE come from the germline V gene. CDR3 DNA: TGTGCCAGCAGCGTAGAACCTAGCCCGTACTACGAGCAGTACTTC. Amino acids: CASSVEPSPYYEQYF. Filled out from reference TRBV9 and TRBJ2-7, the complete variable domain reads DSGVTQTPKHLITATGQRVTLRCSPRSGDLSVYWYQQSLDQGLQFLIQYYNGEERAKGNILERFSAQQFPDLHSELNLSSLELGDSALYFCASSVEPSPYYEQYFGPGTRLTVT.

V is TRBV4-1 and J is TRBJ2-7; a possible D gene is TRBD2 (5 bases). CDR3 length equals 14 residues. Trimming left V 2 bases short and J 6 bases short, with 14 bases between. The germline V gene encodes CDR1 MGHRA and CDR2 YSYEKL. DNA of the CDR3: TGCGCCAGCAGCCAATCTTTGAGGGTCGGCGAGCAGTACTTC. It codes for CASSQSLRVGEQYF.

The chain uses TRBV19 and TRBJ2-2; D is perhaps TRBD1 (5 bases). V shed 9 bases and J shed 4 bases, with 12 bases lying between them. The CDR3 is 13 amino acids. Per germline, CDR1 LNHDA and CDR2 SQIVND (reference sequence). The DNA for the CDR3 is TGTGCCAGCCAGACAGTAATCACCGGGGAGCTGTTTTTT. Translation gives CASQTVITGELFF. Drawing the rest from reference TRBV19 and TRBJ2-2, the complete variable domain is DGGITQSPKYLFRKEGQNVTLSCEQNLNHDAMYWYRQDPGQGLRLIYYSQIVNDFQKGDIAEGYSVSREKKESFPLTVTSAQKNPTAFYLCASQTVITGELFFGEGSRLTVL.

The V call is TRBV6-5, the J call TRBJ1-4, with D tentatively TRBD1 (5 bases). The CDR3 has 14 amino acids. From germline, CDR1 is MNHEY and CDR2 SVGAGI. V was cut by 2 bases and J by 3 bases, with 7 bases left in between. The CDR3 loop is CASSYRGPNEKLFF. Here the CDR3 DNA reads TGTGCCAGCAGTTACAGGGGCCCTAATGAAAAACTGTTTTTT.

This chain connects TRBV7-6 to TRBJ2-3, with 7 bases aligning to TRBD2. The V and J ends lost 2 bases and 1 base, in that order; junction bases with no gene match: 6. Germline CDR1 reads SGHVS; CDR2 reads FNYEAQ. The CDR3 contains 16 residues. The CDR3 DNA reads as TGTGCCAGCAGCTTATTTGTGGGGGGGGGCACAGATACGCAGTATTTT. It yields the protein CASSLFVGGGTDTQYF. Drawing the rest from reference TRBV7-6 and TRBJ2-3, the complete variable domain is GAGVSQSPRYKVTKRGQDVALRCDPISGHVSLYWYRQALGQGPEFLTYFNYEAQQDKSGLPNDRFSAERPEGSISTLTIQRTEQRDSAMYRCASSLFVGGGTDTQYFGPGTRLTVL.

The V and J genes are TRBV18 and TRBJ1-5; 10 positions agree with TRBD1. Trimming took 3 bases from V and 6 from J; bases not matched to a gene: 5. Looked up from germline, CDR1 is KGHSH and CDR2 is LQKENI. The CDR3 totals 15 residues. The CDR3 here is CASSPGTGDRQPQHF. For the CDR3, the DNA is TGTGCCAGCTCACCGGGGACAGGGGATCGTCAGCCCCAGCATTTT.

The chain's CDR3 is CSVEGQDNEETQYF. The CDR3 bases are TGCAGCGTTGAAGGTCAGGACAATGAGGAGACCCAGTACTTC. J is TRBJ2-5 and V is TRBV29-1; maybe TRBD1 (5 bases). The CDR3 consists of 14 residues. Germline CDR1 is SQVTM and CDR2 is ANQGSEA. Trimming took 1 base from V and 5 from J, leaving 14 bases between them.

CDR3 DNA: TGTGCCAGTAGTAGATCCGGGACAGGGAATCAGCCCCAGCATTTT. Its translation: CASSRSGTGNQPQHF. The chain joins TRBV19 to TRBJ1-5; 9 positions match TRBD1. The CDR3 runs 15 residues. V gave up 4 bases and J gave up 4 bases; unmatched junction bases: 5. CDR1 LNHDA and CDR2 SQIVND come from the germline V gene (reference sequence).

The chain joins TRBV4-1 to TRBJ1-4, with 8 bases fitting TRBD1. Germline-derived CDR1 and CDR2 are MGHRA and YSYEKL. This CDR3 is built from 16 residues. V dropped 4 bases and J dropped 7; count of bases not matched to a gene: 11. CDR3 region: CASSPPGGTAGEKLFF. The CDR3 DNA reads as TGCGCCAGCAGCCCCCCAGGGGGCACGGCGGGTGAAAAACTGTTTTTT.

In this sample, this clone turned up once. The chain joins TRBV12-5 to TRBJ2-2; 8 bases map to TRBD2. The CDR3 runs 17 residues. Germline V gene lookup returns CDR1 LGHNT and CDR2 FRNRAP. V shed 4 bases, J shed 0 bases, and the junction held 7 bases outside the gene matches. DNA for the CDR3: TGTGCTAGTGGTTCCGAACCGGGGGGGCCGAACACCGGGGAGCTGTTTTTT. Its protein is CASGSEPGGPNTGELFF.

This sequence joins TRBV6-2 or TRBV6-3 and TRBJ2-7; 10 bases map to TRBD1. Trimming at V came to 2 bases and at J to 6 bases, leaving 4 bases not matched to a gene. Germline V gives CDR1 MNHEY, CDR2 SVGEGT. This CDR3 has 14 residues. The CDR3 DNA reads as TGTGCCAGCAGTTACCCATGGACAGGGGGCGAGCAGTACTTC. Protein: CASSYPWTGGEQYF.

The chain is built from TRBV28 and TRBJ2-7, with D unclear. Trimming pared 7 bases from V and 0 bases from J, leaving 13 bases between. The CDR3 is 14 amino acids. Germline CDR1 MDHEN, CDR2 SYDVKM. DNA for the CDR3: TGTGCCAGCACCCGATCGGAGCGCTCCTACGAGCAGTACTTC. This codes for CASTRSERSYEQYF. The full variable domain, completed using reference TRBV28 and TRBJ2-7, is DVKVTQSSRYLVKRTGEKVFLECVQDMDHENMFWYRQDPGLGLRLIYFSYDVKMKEKGDIPEGYSVSREKKERFSLILESASTNQTSMYLCASTRSERSYEQYFGPGTRLTVT.

CDR3: CASSLKSGSDGYSYEQYF. For the CDR3, the DNA is TGCGCCAGCAGCTTGAAGTCGGGGTCCGACGGATACTCCTACGAGCAGTACTTC. The chain employs TRBV5-1 and TRBJ2-7; the D gene is possibly TRBD2 (5 bases). The CDR3 consists of 18 residues. CDR1 SGHRS and CDR2 YFSETQ come from the germline V gene. V was shortened by 1 base and J by 0 bases, with 20 bases between the two germline ends.

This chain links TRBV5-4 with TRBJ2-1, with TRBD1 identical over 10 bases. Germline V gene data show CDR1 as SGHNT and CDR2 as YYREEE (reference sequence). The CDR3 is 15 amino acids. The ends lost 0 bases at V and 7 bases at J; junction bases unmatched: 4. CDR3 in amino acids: CASSLVGQGGNEQFF. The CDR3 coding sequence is TGTGCCAGCAGCTTGGTCGGACAGGGGGGGAATGAGCAGTTCTTC.

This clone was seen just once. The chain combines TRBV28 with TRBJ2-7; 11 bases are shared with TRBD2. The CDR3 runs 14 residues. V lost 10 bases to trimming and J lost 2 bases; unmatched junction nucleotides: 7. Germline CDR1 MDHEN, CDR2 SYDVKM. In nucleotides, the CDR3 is TGTGCCATCTATAGCGGGAGGGGGGCCTACGAGCAGTACTTC. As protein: CAIYSGRGAYEQYF.